The rows below give T cell receptor beta chains drawn from one sample of a study of T cell responses to AZD1222 COVID-19 vaccine. Data came from immunoSEQ multiplex PCR; TCRdb stores just in-frame clones and leaves some out. The sample carries fewer than 120,000 clones, approximately 92% recorded once. The input for sequencing was peripheral blood, taken 28 days after the second AZD1222 dose. The receptors originated from an adult who received the AZD1222 COVID-19 vaccine. Both conserved end residues are part of each CDR3. A D gene is named only where the DNA matches it firmly. The listing skips clone size in some rows; elsewhere it reads once, few, many or a size class.

-	-	TRBV10-3	TRBJ1-1	TGTGCCATCAGTGAGGGGGTCGACGGGGACACTGAAGCTTTCTTT	CAISEGVDGDTEAFF
-	-	TRBV5-4	TRBJ2-3	TGTGCCAGCAGTTCAAGTTGGGATACGCAGTATTTT	CASSSSWDTQYF
-	-	TRBV13	TRBJ2-5	TGTGCCAGCAGCGCGGGACTGAAGGAGACCCAGTACTTC	CASSAGLKETQYF
-	-	TRBV25-1	TRBJ1-1	TGTGCCAGTTCTCGGGGAGGGTACACTGAAGCTTTCTTT	CASSRGGYTEAFF
-	-	TRBV5-1	TRBJ2-3	TGCGCCAGCAGCTTTACAGGGTTGATAGATACGCAGTATTTT	CASSFTGLIDTQYF
few	-	TRBV5-5	TRBJ1-5	TGTGCCAGCAGCTTGTGGGGGGAGGGCAATCAGCCCCAGCATTTT	CASSLWGEGNQPQHF
-	TRBD2	TRBV9	TRBJ2-5	TGTGCCAGCAGCCCCCGGACTAGCGTCGAGACCCAGTACTTC	CASSPRTSVETQYF
-	-	TRBV7-9	TRBJ1-3	TGTGCCAGCAGCTTAACGGGGAGCTCTGGAAACACCATATATTTT	CASSLTGSSGNTIYF
-	-	TRBV19	TRBJ1-5	TGTGCCAGTAGTATCGAACCTCGTCTTAGGCAGCCCCAGCATTTT	CASSIEPRLRQPQHF
-	-	TRBV5-1	TRBJ2-1	TGCGCCAGCAGCCCCCGAACTATCAGTCAGGCAACTAATGAGCAGTTCTTC	CASSPRTISQATNEQFF
-	-	TRBV6-2/TRBV6-3	TRBJ1-1	TGTGCCAGCAGTTACTCGGCCACTGAAGCTTTCTTT	CASSYSATEAFF
-	-	TRBV7-6	TRBJ2-5	TGTGCCAGCAGCTTAGTCTCCCGCCAAGAGACCCAGTACTTC	CASSLVSRQETQYF
-	-	TRBV11-1	TRBJ1-1	TGTGCCAGCAGATGGACAGCCTGGAACACTGAAGCTTTCTTT	CASRWTAWNTEAFF
-	-	TRBV4-2	TRBJ2-5	TGTGCCAGCAGCCAAGCCGGTCCAGAGACCCAGTACTTC	CASSQAGPETQYF
once	-	TRBV7-2	TRBJ2-2	TGTGCCAGCAGCTTATTGAGGGCTACGGCCGGGGAGCTGTTTTTT	CASSLLRATAGELFF
-	TRBD2	TRBV19	TRBJ2-2	TGTGCCAGTAGGCCCGGGGGGGGCATCGGGGAGCTGTTTTTT	CASRPGGGIGELFF
-	-	TRBV12-3/TRBV12-4	TRBJ1-6	TGTGCCAGCACCTCCGACCTAAGCCCCCTCCACTTT	CASTSDLSPLHF
-	-	TRBV2	TRBJ1-5	TGTGCCAGCAGTGGGACGGGGGGCAGGGAGCCCCAGCATTTT	CASSGTGGREPQHF
-	-	TRBV18	TRBJ2-5	TGTGCCAGCTCACCACCGAGATGGAATGAGACCCAGTACTTC	CASSPPRWNETQYF
-	-	TRBV12-3/TRBV12-4	TRBJ1-2	TGTGCCAGCAGTTATCGGGACTATGGCTACACCTTC	CASSYRDYGYTF
-	-	TRBV12-3/TRBV12-4	TRBJ1-1	TGTGCCAGCAGCCCCTACGAGGGGATGGAAGCTTTCTTT	CASSPYEGMEAFF
-	-	TRBV12-3/TRBV12-4	TRBJ2-5	TGTGCCAGCAGTTTAGCGCTGGCTAGCAAGTACTTC	CASSLALASKYF
-	-	TRBV10-3	TRBJ1-1	TGTGCCATCAGTTTTCGCCCCCTTAGGGGTCAGATGAACACTGAAGCTTTCTTT	CAISFRPLRGQMNTEAFF
-	-	TRBV7-8	TRBJ1-2	TGTGCCAGCAGCGGAGACCTACTAGAAGCTAACTATGGCTACACCTTC	CASSGDLLEANYGYTF
-	-	TRBV7-2	TRBJ1-1	TGTGCCAGCAGCCTGTATCCGGGAGGGAACACTGAAGCTTTCTTT	CASSLYPGGNTEAFF
-	TRBD1	TRBV6-5	TRBJ1-6	TGTGCCAGCAGTTATGGGACAGGAGGAGGATCACCCCTCCACTTT	CASSYGTGGGSPLHF
-	-	TRBV6-5	TRBJ1-5	TGTGCCAGCAGTCCTAACAAGGGAGGGGGTCAGCCCCAGCATTTT	CASSPNKGGGQPQHF
-	TRBD2	TRBV13	TRBJ2-7	TGTGCCAGCAGCTCCCGTAGCGGGGGCCCCTACGAGCAGTACTTC	CASSSRSGGPYEQYF
-	-	TRBV12-3/TRBV12-4	TRBJ2-3	TGTGCCAGCAGTTCCTTGGACACAGATACGCAGTATTTT	CASSSLDTDTQYF
-	-	TRBV5-1	TRBJ1-1	TGCGCCAGCAGCTTGGAGACAGACTCTGAAGCTTTCTTT	CASSLETDSEAFF
-	TRBD2	TRBV7-9	TRBJ2-3	TGTGCCAGCAGCTTAGCCCACCTAATCGCGGGGGGGCCAGATACGCAGTATTTT	CASSLAHLIAGGPDTQYF
-	-	TRBV10-3	TRBJ2-5	TGTGCCATCAGTCAAGCAGGGGTACAAGAGACCCAGTACTTC	CAISQAGVQETQYF
few	-	TRBV6-5	TRBJ1-5	TGTGCCAGCCGAAGGACACCCCTAAGCGATCAGCCCCAGCATTTT	CASRRTPLSDQPQHF
-	-	TRBV6-2/TRBV6-3	TRBJ1-2	TGTGCCAGCAGTTACTCGGCCCGCAGCGGGGGATGGGGCTACACCTTC	CASSYSARSGGWGYTF
-	TRBD1	TRBV5-4	TRBJ1-2	TGTGCCAGCAGCCTGGGACAGAGGACCTATGGCTACACCTTC	CASSLGQRTYGYTF
-	-	TRBV4-2	TRBJ2-5	TGTGCCAGCAGCCAAGATGTGGACCCGAGGCTTGGCGAGACCCAGTACTTC	CASSQDVDPRLGETQYF
-	-	TRBV27	TRBJ1-5	TGTGCCAGCAGTCCCAGTGGGGGGAATAGCAATCAGCCCCAGCATTTT	CASSPSGGNSNQPQHF
-	-	TRBV6-5	TRBJ1-1	TGTGCCAGCAGACTAGGAGGGGTCATGAACACTGAAGCTTTCTTT	CASRLGGVMNTEAFF
-	TRBD1	TRBV28	TRBJ1-5	TGTGCCAGCACCCCGGGACAGGGGAAGCCCCAGCATTTT	CASTPGQGKPQHF
-	TRBD1	TRBV7-9	TRBJ2-1	TGTGCCAGCAGCTTAGACAGGGGGCAGTTCTTC	CASSLDRGQFF
-	-	TRBV4-2	TRBJ1-1	TGTGCCAGCAGCCAAGATTACTTGACGGTGAACACTGAAGCTTTCTTT	CASSQDYLTVNTEAFF
-	-	TRBV11-2	TRBJ1-2	TGTGCCAGCAGCTCGTCTAACTATGGCTACACCTTC	CASSSSNYGYTF
-	-	TRBV12-5	TRBJ1-4	TGTGCTAGTGGTTTGGGCAGGGATGAAAAACTGTTTTTT	CASGLGRDEKLFF
-	TRBD2	TRBV6-2/TRBV6-3	TRBJ2-1	TGTGCCAGCAGTTACCCCCGAGGGAGCGGGGGGGCAAATGAGCAGTTCTTC	CASSYPRGSGGANEQFF
-	-	TRBV5-6	TRBJ2-1	TGTGCCAGCAGCTTGGTAGGGGACAACTACAATGAGCAGTTCTTC	CASSLVGDNYNEQFF